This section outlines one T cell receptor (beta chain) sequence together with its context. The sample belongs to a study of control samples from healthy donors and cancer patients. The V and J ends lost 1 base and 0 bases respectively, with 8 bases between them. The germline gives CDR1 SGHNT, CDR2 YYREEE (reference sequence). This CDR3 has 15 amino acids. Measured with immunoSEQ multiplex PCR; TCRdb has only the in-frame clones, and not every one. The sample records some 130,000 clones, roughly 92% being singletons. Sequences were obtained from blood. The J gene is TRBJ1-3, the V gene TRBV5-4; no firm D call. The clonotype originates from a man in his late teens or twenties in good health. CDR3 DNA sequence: TGTGCCAGCAGCTTGCCGGGCTCCTCTGGAAACACCATATATTTT. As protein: CASSLPGSSGNTIYF.